Described below is a single T cell receptor (beta chain) sequence and its context. This entry is derived from a study of T cell changes during pregnancy in multiple sclerosis. The assay was immunoSEQ multiplex PCR, and TCRdb's table has in-frame clones only and misses some. This table has 65,000 to 90,000 clones, roughly nine tenths appearing once. The length of the CDR3 is 15 residues. Germline CDR1 reads LNHDA; CDR2 reads SQIVND (reference sequence). The specimen was PBMCs, collected in the first trimester of pregnancy. The J gene is TRBJ2-5, the V gene TRBV19; D is possibly TRBD2 (6 bases). The last part of the DNA fits TRBJ2-7 better; the J call may be wrong. The receptor's source is a female donor in good health, serving as a control in a pregnancy study. Some clones in this sample may be carry-over from other donors' samples. CDR3 region: CASSPSVGGGYEQYF. The CDR3 DNA reads TGTGCCAGTAGTCCCTCGGTGGGGGGTGGCTACGAGCAGTACTTC.